One and the same sample provided the 22 T cell receptor beta chains below, sequenced in a study of high-grade serous ovarian cancer treatment subgroups. The tumor samples were collected prior to definitive surgery or chemotherapy. The method was immunoSEQ multiplex PCR; TCRdb's version includes in-frame clones alone and lacks a portion of them. The data show some 28,000 clones, around four fifths seen once. Sequencing was done on a sample of tumor tissue. Every receptor here comes from a human donor with high-grade serous ovarian cancer.

The sample holds one count of this clone. The chain links TRBV5-4 to TRBJ1-2; the D is unclear. The CDR3 loop spans 13 amino acids. Trimming took 2 bases from V and 4 from J, leaving 9 bases between them. Germline CDR1 and CDR2: SGHNT and YYREEE (reference sequence). The CDR3 coding sequence is TGTGCCAGCAGCTTCAGCGGGAGCTATGGCTACACCTTC. This translates into CASSFSGSYGYTF.

The rearrangement uses TRBV19 and TRBJ2-2, with D perhaps matching TRBD1 or TRBD2 (5 bases each). Germline lookup yields CDR1 LNHDA and CDR2 SQIVND (reference sequence). The CDR3 sequence is 14 residues long. Between the trimmed V and J ends, which lost 7 bases and 1 base, there was a span of 10 bases. CDR3 nucleotides: TGTGCCAGTACCCCTGGGGGGAACACCGGGGAGCTGTTTTTT. This gives the protein CASTPGGNTGELFF.

The chain links TRBV9 to TRBJ2-1; D possibly uses TRBD1 or TRBD2 (5 bases each). The CDR3 runs to 16 residues. V was clipped by 3 bases and J by 12 bases, with 25 bases between them. Germline V CDR1 and CDR2: SGDLS, YYNGEE. The CDR3 DNA reads TGTGCCAGCAGCGCGACTTCCGGGACCCATCCCCTTGGGCAGTTCTTC. Translation gives CASSATSGTHPLGQFF.

The J gene is TRBJ2-3, the V gene TRBV4-1; TRBD2 matches at 9 bases. CDR3 size: 16 residues. Germline V lookup: CDR1 MGHRA, CDR2 YSYEKL. The J segment lost 3 bases and the V segment lost 3 bases, leaving 7 bases of the junction unmatched. The CDR3 DNA sequence: TGCGCCAGCAGCCAGATTGGCGGGAGGGATACAGATACGCAGTATTTT. It specifies CASSQIGGRDTDTQYF.

The chain combines TRBV30 with TRBJ1-1, with unresolved D. This CDR3 is built from 11 residues. CDR1 and CDR2 (germline): GTSNPN, SVGIG (reference sequence). V was pared by 5 bases and J by 5 bases, with 9 bases between. The CDR3 reads CAWGEVTEAFF. The DNA for the CDR3 is TGTGCCTGGGGGGAGGTGACTGAAGCTTTCTTT. Looking up the rest from reference TRBV30 and TRBJ1-1 gives the full variable domain: SQTIHQWPATLVQPVGSPLSLECTVEGTSNPNLYWYRQAAGRGLQLLFYSVGIGQISSEVPQNLSASRPQDRQFILSSKKLLLSDSGFYLCAWGEVTEAFFGQGTRLTVV.

CDR3 nucleotides: TGTGCCAGTAGTAACCCGGGGGGAGTGACCGGGGAGCTGTTTTTT. It codes for CASSNPGGVTGELFF. The chain recombines TRBV19 with TRBJ2-2, with 7 positions matching TRBD2. Germline V gives CDR1 LNHDA, CDR2 SQIVND (reference sequence). This CDR3 has 15 residues. Unmatched junction bases numbered 7, after V lost 4 bases and J lost 5 bases.

The chain carries TRBV2 and TRBJ2-5; 7 bases fit TRBD2. Germline V lookup: CDR1 SNHLY, CDR2 FYNNEI. The CDR3 covers 12 residues. The V and J ends lost 8 bases and 4 bases, in that order; junction bases with no gene match: 4. Here the CDR3 reads CASGGEGETQYF. In DNA form, the CDR3 reads TGTGCCAGCGGAGGGGAGGGAGAGACCCAGTACTTC.

This clone was found once. V and J are TRBV21-1 and TRBJ1-5. TRBV21-1 constitutes a pseudogene. The CDR3 loop spans 16 amino acids. This CDR3 reads CASSNPEGGSNQPQHF. CDR3 in DNA: TGTGCCAGCAGCAACCCCGAGGGGGGAAGCAATCAGCCCCAGCATTTT.

The rearrangement uses TRBV6-5 and TRBJ2-5; D assignment may be TRBD1 or TRBD2 (5 bases each). Germline values: CDR1 MNHEY, CDR2 SVGAGI. The V end was cut by 0 bases, the J end by 5 bases, with 10 bases between. CDR3 length: 14 residues. Here the CDR3 reads CASSYSEGRETQYF. The CDR3, as DNA: TGTGCCAGCAGTTACTCTGAGGGGCGGGAGACCCAGTACTTC.

The chain couples TRBV19 to TRBJ1-1; D call uncertain. The CDR3 sequence is 12 residues long. CDR1 and CDR2 from the germline V gene are LNHDA and SQIVND (reference sequence). Trimming pared 4 bases from V and 5 bases from J, leaving 8 bases between. The CDR3, as DNA: TGTGCCAGTAGTAGTAAGCCTACTGAAGCTTTCTTT. This codes for CASSSKPTEAFF.

The V call is TRBV9, the J call TRBJ2-1; the match to TRBD2 covers 8 bases. The CDR3 is 15 residues long. Germline V gives CDR1 SGDLS, CDR2 YYNGEE. Trimming cost V 3 bases and J 8 bases; bases outside gene matches: 10. DNA of the CDR3: TGTGCCAGCAGCGCAATGGGACTAGGGAACGATGAGCAGTTCTTC. Amino acids: CASSAMGLGNDEQFF.

The chain carries TRBV5-6 and TRBJ2-1; D not certain. V was pared by 1 base and J by 0 bases, with 11 bases between. The CDR3 extends over 16 amino acids. Germline V lookup: CDR1 SGHDT, CDR2 YYEEEE. CDR3: CASSLPGPASYNEQFF. DNA of the CDR3: TGTGCCAGCAGCTTGCCCGGGCCCGCCTCCTACAATGAGCAGTTCTTC.

The rearrangement links TRBV29-1 to TRBJ1-5; TRBD1 matches at 9 bases. Trimming removed 4 bases from V and 6 bases from J; junction bases left unmatched: 1. CDR1 is SQVTM and CDR2 is ANQGSEA in the germline V gene. This CDR3 comprises 12 residues. The CDR3 protein is CSVATGGQPQHF. The CDR3, as DNA: TGCAGCGTTGCGACAGGGGGTCAGCCCCAGCATTTT.

This clone was seen once. The gene calls are TRBV10-3 and TRBJ1-2, with D tentatively TRBD1 (5 bases). The ends were cut back, 5 bases at V and 7 bases at J, with 14 bases in the middle. The CDR3 has 13 amino acids. CDR1 is ENHRY, CDR2 SYGVKD, per germline. Here the CDR3 DNA reads TGTGCCATCAGTTCCGGGGCAGAGGTTGGCTACACCTTC. It is translated as CAISSGAEVGYTF.

The genes are TRBV5-1 and TRBJ2-1; TRBD1 agrees at 8 bases. The germline CDR1 and CDR2 sequences are SGHRS and YFSETQ. The CDR3 consists of 12 residues. Germline trimming cut 4 bases from V and 10 bases from J; bases unmatched to any gene: 4. In DNA, the CDR3 is TGCGCCAGCAGCCTGGACAGGGACGAGCAGTTCTTC. Amino acids: CASSLDRDEQFF.

The rearrangement joins TRBV4-2 to TRBJ2-5; a weak D match, TRBD2 (6 bases). Per the germline V gene, CDR1 is LGHNA and CDR2 is YNFKEQ. The CDR3 covers 17 residues. V was trimmed by 0 bases and J by 4 bases, leaving 18 bases between them. This CDR3 reads CASSQDGPRRVGETQYF. The CDR3 DNA follows: TGTGCCAGCAGCCAAGATGGACCCAGGAGGGTGGGAGAGACCCAGTACTTC.

The chain recombines TRBV6-1 with TRBJ1-2; D is possibly TRBD1 (5 bases). The CDR3 totals 15 residues. The ends were cut back, 3 bases at V and 5 bases at J, with 16 bases in the middle. Germline V gene sequence: CDR1 MNHNS, CDR2 SASEGT. The CDR3 region is CASSDWGGSPYGYTF. The CDR3 DNA follows: TGTGCCAGCAGTGACTGGGGGGGATCCCCTTATGGCTACACCTTC.

This chain links TRBV9 with TRBJ1-2; no firm D call. Trimming left V 0 bases short and J 3 bases short, with 6 bases between. CDR1 and CDR2 from the germline V gene are SGDLS and YYNGEE. The CDR3 totals 13 residues. Here the CDR3 DNA reads TGTGCCAGCAGCGTAGGGGTGGACTATGGCTACACCTTC. As protein: CASSVGVDYGYTF. Drawing the rest from reference TRBV9 and TRBJ1-2, the complete variable domain is DSGVTQTPKHLITATGQRVTLRCSPRSGDLSVYWYQQSLDQGLQFLIQYYNGEERAKGNILERFSAQQFPDLHSELNLSSLELGDSALYFCASSVGVDYGYTFGSGTRLTVV.

As to this clone: The sample carries other DNA sequences with the same CDR3. The rearrangement links TRBV6-4 to TRBJ2-3; no definite D call. V was pared by 5 bases and J by 1 base, with 10 bases between. This CDR3 has 14 amino acids. Germline V gene data show CDR1 as MRHNA and CDR2 as SNTAGT. CDR3 coding DNA: TGTGCCAGCAGTCGAAATGGGGGCACAGATACGCAGTATTTT. Translation: CASSRNGGTDTQYF.

The chain has TRBV27 and TRBJ2-3; TRBD2 matches 12 bases. Per the germline V gene, CDR1 is MNHEY and CDR2 is SMNVEV (reference sequence). V lost 6 bases, J lost 4 bases, and 8 bases stayed unmatched. The CDR3 runs to 16 residues. The CDR3 DNA follows: TGTGCCAGCAGCTCCGGACTAGCGGGATCCCCAGATACGCAGTATTTT. Translating it yields CASSSGLAGSPDTQYF.

This clone was recorded only once. This chain uses TRBV6-1 with TRBJ2-7; 9 bases map to TRBD2. The CDR3 is made up of 14 amino acids. The V gene end was trimmed by 8 bases and the J gene end by 5 bases; junction bases not matched to a gene: 10. Germline V gives CDR1 MNHNS, CDR2 SASEGT. The CDR3 sequence: CASCGGGRVDEQYF. DNA of the CDR3: TGTGCCAGCTGTGGGGGCGGGAGGGTGGACGAGCAGTACTTC.

V and J are TRBV27 and TRBJ2-7, with 9 bases matching TRBD2. CDR1 is MNHEY and CDR2 is SMNVEV in the germline V gene (reference sequence). The ends lost 8 bases at V and 4 bases at J; junction bases unmatched: 12. The CDR3 extends over 15 amino acids. The DNA for the CDR3 is TGTGCCAGCCTGGCCGAGCGGGAGGAACCTTACGAGCAGTACTTC. Protein sequence: CASLAEREEPYEQYF.